This T cell receptor beta chain was documented in a study of blood T cells in healthy people across ages. For the second PCR, which ran for about 6 to 11 cycles, a sample-barcoded 5' primer and a J-beta primer mix were used. There were at least 3 million CDR3-containing paired-end reads obtained from each sample. TCRdb re-derived calls from the 5' RACE reads in MiXCR, one entry per CDR3 protein. This sample carries 1.8 million or so distinct CDR3 sequences, about 39% of them seen once, and the ten largest clones take more than 20%. V lost 1 base to trimming and J lost 6 bases, with 10 bases between them. This CDR3 contains 14 residues. The sample holds a few counts of this clonotype. Donor samples were obtained from healthy Caucasian individuals from Russia, aged 6 to 90. Each sample provided at least 6 micrograms of extracted total RNA.

The origin of this receptor is a human donor in good health. Sequences were obtained from blood. V usage is TRBV12-3 or TRBV12-4 and J usage is TRBJ1-5, with D uncertain. As DNA, the CDR3 is TGTGCCAGCAGTTTAGAACGGTATGGTCAGCCCCAGCATTTT. Its translation is CASSLERYGQPQHF.